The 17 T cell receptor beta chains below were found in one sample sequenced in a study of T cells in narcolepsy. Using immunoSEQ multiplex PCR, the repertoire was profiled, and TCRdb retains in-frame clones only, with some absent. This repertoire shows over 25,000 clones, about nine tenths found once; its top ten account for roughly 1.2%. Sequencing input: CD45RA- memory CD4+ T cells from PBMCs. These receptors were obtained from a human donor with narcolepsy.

CDR3 region: CASSYRTGDYGYTF. The CDR3, as DNA: TGTGCCAGCAGTTACCGGACAGGGGATTATGGCTACACCTTC. The chain links TRBV6-5 to TRBJ1-2; 9 nucleotides match TRBD1. The V segment lost 2 bases and the J segment 5 bases; nucleotides outside the gene matches: 3. Per germline, CDR1 MNHEY and CDR2 SVGAGI. The CDR3 runs to 14 residues.

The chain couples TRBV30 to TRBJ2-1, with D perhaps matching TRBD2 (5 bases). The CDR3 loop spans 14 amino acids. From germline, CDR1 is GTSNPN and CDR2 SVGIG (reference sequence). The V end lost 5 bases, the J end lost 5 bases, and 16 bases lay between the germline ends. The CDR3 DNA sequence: TGTGCCTGGCTGGAGCGCGGAGGTGACAATGAGCAGTTCTTC. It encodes CAWLERGGDNEQFF. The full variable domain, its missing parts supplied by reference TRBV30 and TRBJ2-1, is SQTIHQWPATLVQPVGSPLSLECTVEGTSNPNLYWYRQAAGRGLQLLFYSVGIGQISSEVPQNLSASRPQDRQFILSSKKLLLSDSGFYLCAWLERGGDNEQFFGPGTRLTVL.

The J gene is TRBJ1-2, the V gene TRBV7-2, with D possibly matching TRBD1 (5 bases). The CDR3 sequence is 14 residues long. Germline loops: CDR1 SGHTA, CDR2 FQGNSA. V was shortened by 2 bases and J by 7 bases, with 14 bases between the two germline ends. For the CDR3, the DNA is TGTGCCAGCAGCTTATTGCCAGGGATTATTGGCTACACCTTC. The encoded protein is CASSLLPGIIGYTF. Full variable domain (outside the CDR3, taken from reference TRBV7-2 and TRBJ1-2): GAGVSQSPSNKVTEKGKDVELRCDPISGHTALYWYRQSLGQGLEFLIYFQGNSAPDKSGLPSDRFSAERTGGSVSTLTIQRTQQEDSAVYLCASSLLPGIIGYTFGSGTRLTVV.

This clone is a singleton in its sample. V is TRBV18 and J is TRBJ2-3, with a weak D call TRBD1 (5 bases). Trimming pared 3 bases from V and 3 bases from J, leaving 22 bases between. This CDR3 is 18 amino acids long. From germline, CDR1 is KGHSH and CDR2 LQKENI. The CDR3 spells CASSPSYTGSTSTDTQYF. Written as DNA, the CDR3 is TGTGCCAGCTCACCGAGCTACACAGGCTCTACCTCTACAGATACGCAGTATTTT.

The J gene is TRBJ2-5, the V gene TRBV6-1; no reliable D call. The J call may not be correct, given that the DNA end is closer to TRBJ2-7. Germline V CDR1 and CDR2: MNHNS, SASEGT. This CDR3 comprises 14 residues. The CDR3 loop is CASSVGPFPYEQYF. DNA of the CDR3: TGTGCCAGCAGCGTAGGGCCCTTTCCCTACGAGCAGTACTTC.

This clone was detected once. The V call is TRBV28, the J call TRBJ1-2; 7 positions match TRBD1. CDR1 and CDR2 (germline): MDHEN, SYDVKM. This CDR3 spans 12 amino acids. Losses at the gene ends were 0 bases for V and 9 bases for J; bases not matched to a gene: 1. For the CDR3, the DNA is TGTGCCAGCAGTTTATGGGACAGGAGCTACACCTTC. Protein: CASSLWDRSYTF.

CDR3 nucleotide sequence: TGTGCCAGCAGCTTAGGAGGATTCCAAGAGACCCAGTACTTC. Translation: CASSLGGFQETQYF. This chain links TRBV7-2 with TRBJ2-5; no clear D gene. Per germline, CDR1 SGHTA and CDR2 FQGNSA. The ends were cut back, 1 base at V and 1 base at J, with 7 bases in the middle. The CDR3 covers 14 residues.

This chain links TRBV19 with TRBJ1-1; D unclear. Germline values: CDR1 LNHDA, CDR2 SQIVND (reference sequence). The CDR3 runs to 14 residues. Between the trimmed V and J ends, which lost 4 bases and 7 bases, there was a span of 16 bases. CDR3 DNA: TGTGCCAGTAGTACCTTGGTCGAGAATGATGAAGCTTTCTTT. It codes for CASSTLVENDEAFF.

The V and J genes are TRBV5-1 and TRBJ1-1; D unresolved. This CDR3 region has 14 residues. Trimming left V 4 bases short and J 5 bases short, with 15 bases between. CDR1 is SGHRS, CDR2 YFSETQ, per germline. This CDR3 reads CASSPIVKGTEAFF. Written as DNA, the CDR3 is TGCGCCAGCAGCCCCATTGTCAAAGGAACTGAAGCTTTCTTT.

This chain's CDR3 is CASSQEVGGAYSPLHF. CDR3 sequence (DNA): TGCGCCAGCAGCCAAGAGGTCGGGGGAGCCTATTCACCCCTCCACTTT. The chain carries TRBV4-3 and TRBJ1-6; D is perhaps TRBD1 (5 bases). Germline CDR1 reads LGHNA; CDR2 reads YSLEER. The CDR3 spans 16 residues. V was cut by 0 bases and J by 8 bases, with 14 bases left in between.

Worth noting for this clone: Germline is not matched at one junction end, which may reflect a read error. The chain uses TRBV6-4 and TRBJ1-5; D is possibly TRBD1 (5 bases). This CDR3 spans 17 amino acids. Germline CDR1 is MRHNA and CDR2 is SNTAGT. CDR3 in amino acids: CASSYSRQGKRGKPQHF. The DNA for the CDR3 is TGTGCCAGCAGTTACTCAAGGCAAGGGAAAAGGGGAAAGCCCCAGCATTTT.

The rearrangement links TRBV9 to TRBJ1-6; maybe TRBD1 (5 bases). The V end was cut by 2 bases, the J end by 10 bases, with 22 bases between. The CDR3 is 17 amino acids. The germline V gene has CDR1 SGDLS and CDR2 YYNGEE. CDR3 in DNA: TGTGCCAGCAGCGTTACCGGGGGGGGAGCCGAGGGGTCACCCCTCCACTTT. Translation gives CASSVTGGGAEGSPLHF.

The CDR3 loop is CASSYRTTGELFF. In DNA, the CDR3 is TGTGCCAGCAGTTACCGAACCACCGGGGAGCTGTTTTTT. The V gene is TRBV6-5, the J gene TRBJ2-2; D gene ambiguous. The germline V and J ends were trimmed by 2 bases and 4 bases, with 5 bases remaining between them. This CDR3 has 13 residues. Germline V CDR1 and CDR2: MNHEY, SVGAGI.

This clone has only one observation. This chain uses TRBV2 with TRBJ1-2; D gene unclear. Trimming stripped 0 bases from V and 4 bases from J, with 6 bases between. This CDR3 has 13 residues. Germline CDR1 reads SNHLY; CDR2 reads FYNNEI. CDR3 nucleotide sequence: TGTGCCAGCAGTGAAGCATTGATCTATGGCTACACCTTC. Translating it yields CASSEALIYGYTF.

DNA for the CDR3: TGCGCCAGCAGCTTTACCGGGACAGACTACAATGAGCAGTTCTTC. It yields the protein CASSFTGTDYNEQFF. This chain uses TRBV5-1 with TRBJ2-1; 7 nucleotides agree with TRBD1. The CDR3 loop spans 15 amino acids. V dropped 2 bases and J dropped 3; count of bases not matched to a gene: 5. Germline loops: CDR1 SGHRS, CDR2 YFSETQ.

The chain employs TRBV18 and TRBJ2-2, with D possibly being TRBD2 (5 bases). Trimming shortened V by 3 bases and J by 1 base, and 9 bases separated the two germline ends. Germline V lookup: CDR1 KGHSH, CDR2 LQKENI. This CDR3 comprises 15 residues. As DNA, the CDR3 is TGTGCCAGCTCACCCATGGCGGGGAACACCGGGGAGCTGTTTTTT. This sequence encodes CASSPMAGNTGELFF.

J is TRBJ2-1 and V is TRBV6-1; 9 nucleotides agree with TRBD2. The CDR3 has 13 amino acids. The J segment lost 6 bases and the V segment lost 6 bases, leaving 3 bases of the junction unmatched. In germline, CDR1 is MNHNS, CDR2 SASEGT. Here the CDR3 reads CASRGGGANEQFF. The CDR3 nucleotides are TGTGCCAGCAGGGGCGGGGGGGCCAATGAGCAGTTCTTC.